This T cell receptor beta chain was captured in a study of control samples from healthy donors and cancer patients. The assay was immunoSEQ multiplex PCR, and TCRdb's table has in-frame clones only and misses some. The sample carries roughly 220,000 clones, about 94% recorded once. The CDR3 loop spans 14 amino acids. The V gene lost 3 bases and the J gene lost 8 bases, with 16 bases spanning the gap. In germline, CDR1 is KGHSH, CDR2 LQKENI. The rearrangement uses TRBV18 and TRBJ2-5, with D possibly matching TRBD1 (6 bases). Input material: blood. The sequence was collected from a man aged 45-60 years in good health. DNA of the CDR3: TGTGCCAGCTCACCGCCGAGGGGACACGCTACCCAGTACTTC. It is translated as CASSPPRGHATQYF.